This T cell receptor beta chain was recorded in a study of vaccination and CD4 T cells after COVID-19. About the study: Sampling post-COVID took place a median around 100 days after diagnosis (range 35 to 161). Timing of post-vaccine sample collection was a median approximately 79 days after dose two, with a range of 14 to 241.

Treatment indicated: roughly 11-day PBMC culture with coronavirus spike peptide pools or control peptides (ViraFEST assay). With the Oncomine TCR Beta short-read assay, DNA from cultured CD4+ T cells was sequenced. TCRdb reanalysed the PCR reads using MiXCR and keeps one entry per CDR3 protein. The data contain about 7,600 distinct CDR3 sequences, 60% to 80% of them singletons. This clonotype was counted only a few times. Its cognate antigen is unknown. This CDR3 is 16 amino acids long. The sequence came from a human donor with COVID-19. The sample consisted of cultured CD4+ T cells from blood, taken after SARS-CoV-2 vaccination. The chain links TRBV21-1 to TRBJ2-1; the table's D call of TRBD2 was not tested on the DNA. TRBV21-1 is a recognized pseudogene. The CDR3 coding sequence is TGTGCCAGCAGCTCGCCGGGACTAGCCTCCTACAATGAGCAGTTCTTC. Its protein product is CASSSPGLASYNEQFF.